The rows below give T cell receptor beta chains drawn from one sample of a study of cytomegalovirus exposure and HLA in healthy donors. Sequencing used immunoSEQ multiplex PCR; TCRdb keeps in-frame clones, though not all of them. The sample contains about 71,000 clones, about 95% of which appear only once. Specimen: PBMCs. These receptors were taken from a woman aged 18-29 years in good health and CMV-seronegative. CDR3s include the opening cysteine and the closing phenylalanine or tryptophan. The D gene is left open where the match is weak. Size is omitted from some rows. Given values are once, few, many or a class for expanded clones.

>.|TRBV6-1|TRBJ2-7|TRBD1
TGTGCCAGCAGTGAAGCGGACAGGAACTACGAGCAGTACTTC
CASSEADRNYEQYF
>.|TRBV18|TRBJ2-7|TRBD1
TGTGCCAGCTCACCTAGCAGGGGGAACTACGAGCAGTACTTC
CASSPSRGNYEQYF
>.|TRBV7-7|TRBJ1-1|.
TGTGCCAGCAGCTTGGGGCAGGGGACTGAAGCTTTCTTT
CASSLGQGTEAFF
>few|TRBV6-1|TRBJ2-3|.
TGTGCCAGCAGTGAATCCAGGGCGCAAACGCAGTATTTT
CASSESRAQTQYF
>.|TRBV4-1|TRBJ1-5|.
TGCGCCAGCAGCGGGGGGGGACACAGGTTAGGCGATAGCAATCAGCCCCAGCATTTT
CASSGGGHRLGDSNQPQHF
>.|TRBV4-3|TRBJ1-4|TRBD1
TGCGCCAGCAGCCGGACAGGGGGCAGTGAAAAACTGTTTTTT
CASSRTGGSEKLFF
>once|TRBV10-3|TRBJ2-3|TRBD2
TGTGCCATCAGTGAGACGACTAGCCCCGGCACAGATACGCAGTATTTT
CAISETTSPGTDTQYF
>.|TRBV2|TRBJ2-6|.
TGTGCCACCCAAGGGGGTAGCTCTGGGGCCAACGTCCTGACTTTC
CATQGGSSGANVLTF
>few|TRBV7-2|TRBJ2-7|TRBD2
TGTGCCAGCAGCCCCCGGGGGGACTCCTACGAGCAGTACTTC
CASSPRGDSYEQYF
>.|TRBV5-4|TRBJ1-1|TRBD1
TGTGCCAGCAGGGGGGATGGACAGGGAACTGAAGCTTTCTTT
CASRGDGQGTEAFF
>.|TRBV5-6|TRBJ2-7|.
TGTGCCAGCACCGGCGGAGGGGTATACGAGCAGTACTTC
CASTGGGVYEQYF
>once|TRBV2|TRBJ2-1|.
TGTGCCAGCACAGGAACGGGAGAAGGGGATGAGCAGTTCTTC
CASTGTGEGDEQFF
>.|TRBV5-4|TRBJ1-4|TRBD1
TGTGCCAGCAGCTTGAAAATCGGACAGGAGGCAACTAATGAAAAACTGTTTTTT
CASSLKIGQEATNEKLFF
>.|TRBV7-9|TRBJ2-1|.
TGTGCCAGCAGCTCCGGGACTCGTCAATACAATGAGCAGTTCTTC
CASSSGTRQYNEQFF
>once|TRBV9|TRBJ2-2|TRBD1
TGTGCCAGCAGCGCACCGGGACAGTTGAACACCGGGGAGCTGTTTTTT
CASSAPGQLNTGELFF
>once|TRBV5-1|TRBJ1-4|TRBD1
TGCGCCAGCAGCCCCGGGACAGCAAATGAAAAACTGTTTTTT
CASSPGTANEKLFF
>.|TRBV6-1|TRBJ2-4|.
TGTGCCAGCAAGGCGGAACATAAAAACATTCAGTACTTC
CASKAEHKNIQYF
>.|TRBV4-1|TRBJ1-5|TRBD1
TGCGCCAGCAGCCCTGGACAGGGGGCGCGGGTGGAGCCCCAGCATTTT
CASSPGQGARVEPQHF
>.|TRBV11-2|TRBJ2-2|TRBD1
TGTGCCAGCAGCCCTGACAGGGTAGGGAACACCGGGGAGCTGTTTTTT
CASSPDRVGNTGELFF
>.|TRBV18|TRBJ2-7|TRBD1
TGTGCCAGCTCACCACCGCGACAGGGCTACGAGCAGTACTTC
CASSPPRQGYEQYF
>.|TRBV7-8|TRBJ2-1|.
TGTGCCAGCAGCCCATCCGCGAGAAGCTCCTACAATGAGCAGTTCTTC
CASSPSARSSYNEQFF
>.|TRBV2|TRBJ2-5|.
TGTGCCAGCGGAGATAGCGGACAAGAGACCCAGTACTTC
CASGDSGQETQYF
>.|TRBV11-2|TRBJ2-1|.
TGTGCCAGCAGCTTAGGCGGGCTAGGGTACAATGAGCAGTTCTTC
CASSLGGLGYNEQFF
>.|TRBV5-1|TRBJ1-1|.
TGCGCCAGCAGCTTTGGGGGCTGGACTGAAGCTTTCTTT
CASSFGGWTEAFF
>.|TRBV18|TRBJ2-1|TRBD2
TGTGCCAGCTCACCAGCGGACGGGGGGGCCTCCTACAATGAGCAGTTCTTC
CASSPADGGASYNEQFF
>.|TRBV7-2|TRBJ2-7|TRBD1
TGTGCCAGCAGCTTAAGGACAGGGGGTAGCGACGAGCAGTACTTC
CASSLRTGGSDEQYF
>once|TRBV29-1|TRBJ1-2|.
TGCAGCGTTTCTATCAGGGTTGAAGGTTACACCTTC
CSVSIRVEGYTF
>.|TRBV5-1|TRBJ1-2|.
TGCGCCAGCAGCTTGGCCGTCGCAGGGGATGGCTACACCTTC
CASSLAVAGDGYTF